This entry concerns a single T cell receptor (beta chain). Its matching antigen is unknown. The sample originates from a study of a mutant IDH1 vaccine in newly diagnosed glioma. The time point is: week 35, safety follow-up. Mutant IDH1 20-mer peptide, at 300 ug, made up each vaccine dose, with topical imiquimod. Diagnosis in the donors showed new WHO grade 3 or 4 astrocytomas that were IDH1-mutant and ATRX-lost. Trimming at V came to 7 bases and at J to 7 bases, leaving 12 bases not matched to a gene. Germline V gene data show CDR1 as SGHRS and CDR2 as YFSETQ. The CDR3 covers 16 residues. The repertoire was sequenced with immunoSEQ multiplex PCR; TCRdb's copy has only in-frame clones and lacks some. The data show some 33,000 clones, 70% to 85% seen once.

The sequence was collected from a man aged 30 to 39 with glioma. V and J are TRBV5-1 and TRBJ2-2; 11 bases match TRBD1. The sample was PBMCs, taken from a glioma patient whose treatment included an IDH1 peptide vaccine. CDR3 residues: CASCGGTGGFSGELFF. The CDR3 nucleotides read TGCGCCAGCTGTGGCGGGACAGGGGGATTCAGCGGGGAGCTGTTTTTT.